This TCR beta chain was captured in a study of blood T cell repertoires in COVID-19. Turning to the study itself: The United States, Italy and Spain were the sources of the acute and convalescent COVID-19 samples.

As regards this clone: Other DNA sequences in this specimen translate into the identical CDR3.

How the authors handled the data: How many nucleated cells were present was estimated from reference gene primer amplification. The protocol was immunoSEQ multiplex PCR, while the TCRdb copy is restricted to in-frame clones and leaves out a portion. The D gene and trimming were derived from the DNA, and the V and J assignments and clone size from that table. The data contain fewer than 350,000 clones, 85% of them singletons. The CDR3 has 13 amino acids. Germline CDR1 and CDR2: KGHSH and LQKENI. V dropped 3 bases and J dropped 1 base, with 6 bases sitting between them. Sequencing input: peripheral blood. This clonotype was obtained from a human donor in a cohort sampled during active COVID-19. The chain couples TRBV18 to TRBJ1-1; D uncertain. As DNA, the CDR3 is TGTGCCAGCTCACCTGGGCGGAACACTGAAGCTTTCTTT. Its protein product is CASSPGRNTEAFF.